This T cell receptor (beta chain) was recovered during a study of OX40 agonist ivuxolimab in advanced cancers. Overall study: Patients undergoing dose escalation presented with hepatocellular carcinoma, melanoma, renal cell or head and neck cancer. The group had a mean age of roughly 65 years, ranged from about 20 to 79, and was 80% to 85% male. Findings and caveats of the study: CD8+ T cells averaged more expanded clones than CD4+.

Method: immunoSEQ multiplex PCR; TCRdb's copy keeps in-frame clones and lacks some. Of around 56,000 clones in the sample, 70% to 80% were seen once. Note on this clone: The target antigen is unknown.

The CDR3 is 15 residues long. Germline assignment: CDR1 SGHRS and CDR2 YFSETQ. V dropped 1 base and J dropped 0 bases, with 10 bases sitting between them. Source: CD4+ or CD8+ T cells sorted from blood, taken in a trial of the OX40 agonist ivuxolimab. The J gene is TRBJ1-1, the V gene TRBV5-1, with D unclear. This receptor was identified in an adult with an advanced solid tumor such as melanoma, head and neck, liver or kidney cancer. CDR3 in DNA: TGCGCCAGCAGCTTGCTTCCGGGGATGAACACTGAAGCTTTCTTT. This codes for CASSLLPGMNTEAFF.